This T cell receptor beta chain was identified in a study of Ad26.COV2.S vaccination and SARS-CoV-2 variants. Background on the study: Vaccine-arm donor from the placebo-controlled COV1001 Ad26.COV2.S trial.

Sample treatment: roughly 18 received Ad26.COV2.S at low or high dose, single or two shots; roughly 5 received placebo; per-sample allocation not given. After the first vaccine or placebo injection, samples were drawn on day 63. Within Boston, the person who donated was an adult of 18-55 years. CDR3 length: 14 amino acids. Per the germline V gene, CDR1 is MNHEY and CDR2 is SMNVEV (reference sequence). The germline V and J ends were trimmed by 6 bases and 4 bases, with 15 bases remaining between them. Sequencing was performed with immunoSEQ multiplex PCR; in TCRdb, only in-frame clones are kept and a portion is missing. The sample shows hundreds of thousands of clones, over 75% of them seen only once.

This rearrangement joins TRBV27 to TRBJ1-1; D not certain. Sequenced here: peripheral blood, sampled in a trial of Ad26.COV2.S vaccine versus placebo. The clonotype was recovered from a person aged 18-60 years who received the Ad26.COV2.S COVID-19 vaccine or a placebo. The CDR3 spells CASSQSIWGTEAFF. CDR3 nucleotides: TGTGCCAGCAGCCAAAGCATCTGGGGCACTGAAGCTTTCTTT.